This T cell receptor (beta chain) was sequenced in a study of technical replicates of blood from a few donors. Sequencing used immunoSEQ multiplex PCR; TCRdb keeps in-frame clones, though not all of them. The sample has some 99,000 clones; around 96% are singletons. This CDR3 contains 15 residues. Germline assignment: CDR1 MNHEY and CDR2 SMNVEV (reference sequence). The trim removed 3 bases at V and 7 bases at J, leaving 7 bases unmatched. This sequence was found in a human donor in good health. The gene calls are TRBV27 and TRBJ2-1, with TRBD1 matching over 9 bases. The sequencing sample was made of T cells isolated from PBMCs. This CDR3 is CASSFRDRVSNEQFF. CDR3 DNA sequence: TGTGCCAGCAGTTTCCGGGACAGGGTGTCAAATGAGCAGTTCTTC.